Following are 13 T cell receptor beta chains from one sample sequenced in a study of OX40 agonist ivuxolimab in advanced cancers. The data were produced by immunoSEQ multiplex PCR, yet TCRdb's version contains in-frame clones alone and is incomplete. Among more than 95,000 clones listed, roughly 91% were seen once. The starting material was CD4+ or CD8+ T cells sorted from blood, obtained in a trial of the OX40 agonist ivuxolimab. All receptors derive from an adult with an advanced solid tumor such as melanoma, head and neck, liver or kidney cancer.

The chain carries TRBV5-4 and TRBJ2-2; possibly TRBD1 or TRBD2 for D (6 bases each). This CDR3 spans 17 amino acids. The germline gives CDR1 SGHNT, CDR2 YYREEE (reference sequence). Trimming left V 4 bases short and J 4 bases short, with 20 bases between. The CDR3 nucleotides read TGTGCCAGCAGCCCCATGGTGGGGGGCATGGGCACCGGGGAGCTGTTTTTT. Its protein is CASSPMVGGMGTGELFF. The variable domain in full, completed from reference TRBV5-4 and TRBJ2-2, reads ETGVTQSPTHLIKTRGQQVTLRCSSQSGHNTVSWYQQALGQGPQFIFQYYREEENGRGNFPPRFSGLQFPNYSSELNVNALELDDSALYLCASSPMVGGMGTGELFFGEGSRLTVL.

The chain is built from TRBV7-8 and TRBJ1-4; TRBD1 matches at 7 bases. The germline V gene has CDR1 SGHVS and CDR2 FQNEAQ. This CDR3 spans 14 amino acids. V was clipped by 6 bases and J by 7 bases; unmatched bases: 8. CDR3 sequence (DNA): TGTGCCAGCAGTCTTCAGGGGGTCGCTGAAAAACTGTTTTTT. As protein: CASSLQGVAEKLFF. Supplemented by reference TRBV7-8 and TRBJ1-4, the full variable domain reads GAGVSQSPRYKVAKRGQDVALRCDPISGHVSLFWYQQALGQGPEFLTYFQNEAQLDKSGLPSDRFFAERPEGSVSTLKIQRTQQEDSAVYLCASSLQGVAEKLFFGSGTQLSVL.

The chain combines TRBV4-2 with TRBJ2-5; no firm D call. The CDR3 totals 15 residues. Germline loops: CDR1 LGHNA, CDR2 YNFKEQ. The V end lost 2 bases, the J end lost 7 bases, and 17 bases lay between the germline ends. The CDR3 is CASSQKSPPEGTQYF. CDR3 DNA sequence: TGTGCCAGCAGCCAAAAATCCCCCCCCGAAGGGACCCAGTACTTC.

This chain links TRBV5-5 with TRBJ2-7, with D maybe TRBD1 (5 bases). CDR3 size: 13 residues. V was pared by 2 bases and J by 2 bases, with 8 bases between. Germline lookup yields CDR1 SGHKS and CDR2 YYEKEE (reference sequence). The DNA of the CDR3 is TGTGCCAGCAGCTTCAGCAGGGCCTACGAGCAGTACTTC. Translating gives CASSFSRAYEQYF.

V gene TRBV18 combines with J gene TRBJ2-7; TRBD1 agrees at 10 bases. This CDR3 contains 14 residues. Germline CDR1 and CDR2: KGHSH and LQKENI. V dropped 3 bases and J dropped 5; count of bases not matched to a gene: 4. Here the CDR3 DNA reads TGTGCCAGCTCACCGGGACAGGGGACCGACGAGCAGTACTTC. It is translated as CASSPGQGTDEQYF.

This clone was counted a few times. This chain links TRBV6-1 with TRBJ1-2; a weak D match, TRBD1 (5 bases). Trimming took off 6 bases at V and 6 bases at J, with 20 bases between the two ends. CDR3 length equals 15 residues. The germline V gene encodes CDR1 MNHNS and CDR2 SASEGT. For the CDR3, the DNA is TGTGCCAGCAGCGTCGCTCAGGGACTGTTCGATGGCTACACCTTC. It specifies CASSVAQGLFDGYTF.

This clone was detected a few times. The chain uses TRBV10-3 and TRBJ2-7, with D uncertain. The V end was cut by 5 bases, the J end by 4 bases, with 12 bases between. CDR3 size: 13 residues. Germline V CDR1 and CDR2: ENHRY, SYGVKD. As DNA, the CDR3 is TGTGCCATCAGTATTGGGAAGGGTTACGAGCAGTACTTC. Its protein is CAISIGKGYEQYF.

The rearrangement uses TRBV11-2 and TRBJ2-5, with 7 bases that match TRBD1. The CDR3 is made up of 15 amino acids. The germline V gene has CDR1 SGHAT and CDR2 FQNNGV. V dropped 5 bases and J dropped 3; count of bases not matched to a gene: 9. The CDR3 region has the DNA TGTGCCAGCAGCCTCCATGGACAGGCCGAAGAGACCCAGTACTTC. It codes for CASSLHGQAEETQYF. Together with reference TRBV11-2 and TRBJ2-5, the CDR3 gives the full variable domain: EAGVAQSPRYKIIEKRQSVAFWCNPISGHATLYWYQQILGQGPKLLIQFQNNGVVDDSQLPKDRFSAERLKGVDSTLKIQPAKLEDSAVYLCASSLHGQAEETQYFGPGTRLLVL.

This chain links TRBV7-2 with TRBJ2-7, with D tentatively TRBD2 (5 bases). V was clipped by 0 bases and J by 3 bases, with 12 bases between them. The length of the CDR3 is 15 residues. CDR1 and CDR2 from the germline V gene are SGHTA and FQGNSA. This CDR3 is CASSLALEAYYEQYF. CDR3 bases: TGTGCCAGCAGCTTAGCACTAGAAGCTTACTACGAGCAGTACTTC.

V is TRBV11-2 and J is TRBJ2-6, with unresolved D. V lost 5 bases and J lost 0, with 14 bases in between. Germline V lookup: CDR1 SGHAT, CDR2 FQNNGV. There are 17 residues in the CDR3. The DNA for the CDR3 is TGTGCCAGCAGCCTATGGATAGGAACCTCTGGGGCCAACGTCCTGACTTTC. Translating it yields CASSLWIGTSGANVLTF.

The V call is TRBV28, the J call TRBJ2-3; no clear D. Germline CDR1 MDHEN, CDR2 SYDVKM. V lost 4 bases and J lost 11, with 13 bases in between. This CDR3 comprises 12 residues. The CDR3 sequence is CASSSDTPRQYF. The CDR3 DNA is TGTGCCAGCAGTTCCGACACCCCTAGGCAGTATTTT.

V is TRBV6-1 and J is TRBJ2-2; D is unresolved. Germline assignment: CDR1 MNHNS and CDR2 SASEGT. V dropped 4 bases and J dropped 8 bases, with 8 bases sitting between them. The CDR3 totals 12 residues. DNA for the CDR3: TGTGCCAGCAGTGTCGACTGGGGGGAGCTGTTTTTT. Translated, it gives CASSVDWGELFF.

This clone has just one count. This chain connects TRBV7-2 to TRBJ2-3, with D tentatively TRBD2 (6 bases). V was shortened by 1 base and J by 2 bases, with 10 bases between the two germline ends. Germline CDR1 SGHTA, CDR2 FQGNSA. CDR3 length equals 15 residues. DNA of the CDR3: TGTGCCAGCAGCTTAGATGCGGGATACACAGATACGCAGTATTTT. Its translation is CASSLDAGYTDTQYF.